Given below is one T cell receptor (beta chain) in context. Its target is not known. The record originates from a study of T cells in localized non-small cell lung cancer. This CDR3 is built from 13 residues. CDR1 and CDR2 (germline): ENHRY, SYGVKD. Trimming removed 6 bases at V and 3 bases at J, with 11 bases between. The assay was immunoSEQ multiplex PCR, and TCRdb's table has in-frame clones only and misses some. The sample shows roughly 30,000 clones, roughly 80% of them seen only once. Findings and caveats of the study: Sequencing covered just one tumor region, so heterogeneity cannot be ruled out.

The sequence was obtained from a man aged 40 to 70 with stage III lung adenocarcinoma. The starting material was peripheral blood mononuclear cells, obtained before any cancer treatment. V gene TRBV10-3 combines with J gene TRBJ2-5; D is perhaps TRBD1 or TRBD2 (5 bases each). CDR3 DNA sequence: TGTGCCATCAGAGGGGTCGGGGAAGAGACCCAGTACTTC. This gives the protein CAIRGVGEETQYF.